This T cell receptor (beta chain) comes out of a study of cytotoxic CD8 clonotypes in ibrutinib-treated CLL. For the study at large: Of a cohort that held about a dozen relapsed/refractory and some 16 treatment-naive patients, roughly 18 were IGHV unmutated. Sequenced samples delivered averages of around 250,000 productive templates and 75,000 to 95,000 productive rearrangements.

On this clone itself: Antigen unknown.

Whole-study results and caveats: Ibrutinib response saw clonality rise, and progression saw it return toward baseline. Public clonotypes proved infrequent, and on treatment they shrank or remained steady.

CDR3 length: 12 amino acids. Germline CDR1 SNHLY, CDR2 FYNNEI. Trimming took off 4 bases at V and 14 bases at J, with 15 bases between the two ends. Sequenced by immunoSEQ multiplex PCR; TCRdb stores in-frame clones only, minus some. The data show roughly 51,000 clones, around half seen once. This sequence was found in a human donor with chronic lymphocytic leukemia. The specimen comprised PBMCs, sampled after 12 months of ibrutinib treatment. The chain links TRBV2 to TRBJ1-3; D remains unclear. CDR3 region: CASSVPPGQLYF. The CDR3 DNA reads as TGTGCCAGCAGTGTACCCCCGGGCCAACTATATTTT. The whole variable domain, filled in from reference TRBV2 and TRBJ1-3, reads EPEVTQTPSHQVTQMGQEVILRCVPISNHLYFYWYRQILGQKVEFLVSFYNNEISEKSEIFDDQFSVERPDGSNFTLKIRSTKLEDSAMYFCASSVPPGQLYFGEGSWLTVV.